This TCR beta chain was sequenced for a study of Ad26.COV2.S vaccination and SARS-CoV-2 variants (dated by TCRdb to the early 2020s). Background on the whole study: Donors in the vaccine arm were drawn from COV1001, a phase I-IIa trial of Ad26.COV2.S in healthy adults that was multicentre, randomized, double-blind and placebo-controlled. Ad26.COV2.S was given intramuscularly at 5x10^10 or 1x10^11 viral particles, as a single shot or as two shots 56 days apart. Sequencing of the TCRbeta repertoire served to evaluate the specificity and breadth of SARS-CoV-2-reactive T cell receptors following Ad26.COV2.S vaccination. A total of approximately 30 samples were included in the TCR-sequenced set, comprising roughly 20 Ad26.COV2.S vaccine recipients, 5 placebo recipients and 8 SARS-CoV-2 convalescent individuals. Trial participants were randomized into five groups of five: low-dose or high-dose Ad26.COV2.S given once or twice, or placebo on both occasions. Blinding of investigators to trial group allocation was maintained during experiments and outcome assessment.

The CDR3 contains 14 residues, cysteine and phenylalanine counted. This entry keeps only the CDR3 DNA: 42 bases, framed from base 1. Between the V and J ends, shortened by 4 bases and 5 bases respectively, the junction contains 14 bases. CDR1 KGHSH and CDR2 LQKENI are derived from the germline V gene. Remarks on this clone: Its antigen specificity is not known. No much larger clonotype is one base removed from it; base qualities were not supplied.

The study at large found these results: Substantial breadth of spike-specific CD8+ and CD4+ T cell responses was reported after vaccination. The authors noted that the TCR breadth and depth analyses may have underestimated total T cell responses. The study lacked the statistical power to compare responses across vaccine doses or regimens. Ad26.COV2.S recipients had higher spike-specific TCR breadth than placebo recipients (P = 0.0014). Vaccine and placebo recipients had comparable non-spike TCR breadth, which fits with the vaccine containing only spike.

The immunoSEQ Assay was the method used to sequence TCRbeta CDR3 regions. After extraction, genomic DNA underwent amplification by bias-controlled multiplex PCR, followed by high-throughput sequencing. In the authors' own workflow: To quantify the absolute abundance of each unique TCRbeta CDR3 region, sequences were collapsed and filtered. T cell fraction was estimated by normalization of TCRbeta template counts to usable DNA, with usable DNA being measured through amplification of reference genes present in all nucleated cells. Repertoire TCRs were annotated as SARS-CoV-2-specific when V gene, CDR3 amino acid sequence and J gene were exactly matched to a known reactive TCR set. MIRA supplied the reference SARS-CoV-2 TCR set, which was filtered for enrichment in COVID-19-positive ImmuneCODE repertoires so that public or cross-reactive TCRs were removed. Using the MIRA antigens, annotated TCRs were further analysed by specific ORF or by position within an ORF. Breadth was defined as annotated unique rearrangements over total unique productive rearrangements; depth was the summed frequency of those rearrangements. Two-sided Wilcoxon rank-sum tests were used to compare TCR breadth between groups. In its TCRdb copy, this immuneACCESS table keeps in-frame sequences only and misses some clones. Where compared with another copy, unresolved V genes explain less than half of these, and the others have no known cause. That table is the source of V, J and clone size, and D and trimming were worked out from the DNA. The sample data list around 270,000 clones, and roughly 89% of these were observed just once. The ten largest clones capture less than 3.5% of the sample.

Read against the paper, the sample's treatment or condition label means: some 19 received Ad26.COV2.S at low or high dose, single or two shots; 5 received placebo; per-sample allocation not given. Repertoires of vaccine and placebo recipients were sequenced from samples taken on day 63 after the first injection. In Cohort 1b, some 25 adults aged 18-55 years were enrolled at a single site in Boston, USA, between 29 July and 7 August 2020. Ad26.COV2.S was a replication-incompetent adenovirus type 26 vector expressing a prefusion-stabilized SARS-CoV-2 spike protein from the original Wuhan strain. The sample was peripheral blood, taken in a trial of Ad26.COV2.S vaccine versus placebo. This TCR was sampled from a person between 18 and 59 years old who received the Ad26.COV2.S COVID-19 vaccine or a placebo. The chain couples TRBV18 to TRBJ2-5; the D gene identity is not certain. The DNA is as follows: TGTGCCAGCTCACAACTTGACGGTCGGGAGACCCAGTACTTC. Protein translation: CASSQLDGRETQYF.